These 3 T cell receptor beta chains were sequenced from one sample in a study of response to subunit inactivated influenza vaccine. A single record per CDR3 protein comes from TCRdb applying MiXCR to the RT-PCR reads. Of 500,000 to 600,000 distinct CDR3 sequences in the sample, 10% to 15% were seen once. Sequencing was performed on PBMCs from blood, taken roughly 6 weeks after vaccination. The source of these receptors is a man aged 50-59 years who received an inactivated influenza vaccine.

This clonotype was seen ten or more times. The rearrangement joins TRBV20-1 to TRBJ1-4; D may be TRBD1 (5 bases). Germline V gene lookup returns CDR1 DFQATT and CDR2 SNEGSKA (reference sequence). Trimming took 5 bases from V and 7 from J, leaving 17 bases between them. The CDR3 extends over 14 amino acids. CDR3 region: CSAPRRDRTEKLFF. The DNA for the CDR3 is TGCAGTGCTCCCCGGCGGGACCGGACTGAAAAACTGTTTTTT.

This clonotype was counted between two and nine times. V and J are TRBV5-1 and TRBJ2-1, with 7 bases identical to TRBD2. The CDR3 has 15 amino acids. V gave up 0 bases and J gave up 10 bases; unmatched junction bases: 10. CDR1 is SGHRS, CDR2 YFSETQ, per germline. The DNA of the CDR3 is TGCGCCAGCAGCTTGGATGGCGGGAGAGTCTCCGAGCAGTTCTTC. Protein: CASSLDGGRVSEQFF.

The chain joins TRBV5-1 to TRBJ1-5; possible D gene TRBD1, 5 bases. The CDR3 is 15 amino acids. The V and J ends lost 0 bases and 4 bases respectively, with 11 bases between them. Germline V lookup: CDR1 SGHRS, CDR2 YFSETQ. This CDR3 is CASSLVGGVNQPQHF. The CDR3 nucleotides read TGCGCCAGCAGCTTGGTGGGGGGGGTGAATCAGCCCCAGCATTTT. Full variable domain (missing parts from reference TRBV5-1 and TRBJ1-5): KAGVTQTPRYLIKTRGQQVTLSCSPISGHRSVSWYQQTPGQGLQFLFEYFSETQRNKGNFPGRFSGRQFSNSRSEMNVSTLELGDSALYLCASSLVGGVNQPQHFGDGTRLSIL.